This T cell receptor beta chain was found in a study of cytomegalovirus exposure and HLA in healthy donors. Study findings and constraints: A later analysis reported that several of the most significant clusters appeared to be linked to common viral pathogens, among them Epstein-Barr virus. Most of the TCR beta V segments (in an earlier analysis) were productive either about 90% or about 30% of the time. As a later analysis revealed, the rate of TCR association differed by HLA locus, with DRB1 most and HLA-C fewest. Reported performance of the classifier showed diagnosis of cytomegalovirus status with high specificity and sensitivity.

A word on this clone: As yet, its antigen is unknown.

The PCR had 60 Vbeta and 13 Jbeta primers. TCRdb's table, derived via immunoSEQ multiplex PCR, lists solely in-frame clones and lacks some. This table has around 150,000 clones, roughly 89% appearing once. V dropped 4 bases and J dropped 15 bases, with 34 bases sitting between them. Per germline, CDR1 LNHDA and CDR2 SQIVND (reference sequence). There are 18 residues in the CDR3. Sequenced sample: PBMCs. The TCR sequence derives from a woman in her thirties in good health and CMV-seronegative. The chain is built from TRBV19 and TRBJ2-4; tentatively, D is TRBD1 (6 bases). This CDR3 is CASSTPNGLGAGAPVGYF. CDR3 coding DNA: TGTGCCAGTAGTACCCCCAACGGCCTTGGGGCAGGGGCCCCAGTAGGGTACTTC. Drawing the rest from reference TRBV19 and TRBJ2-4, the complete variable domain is DGGITQSPKYLFRKEGQNVTLSCEQNLNHDAMYWYRQDPGQGLRLIYYSQIVNDFQKGDIAEGYSVSREKKESFPLTVTSAQKNPTAFYLCASSTPNGLGAGAPVGYFGAGTRLSVL.